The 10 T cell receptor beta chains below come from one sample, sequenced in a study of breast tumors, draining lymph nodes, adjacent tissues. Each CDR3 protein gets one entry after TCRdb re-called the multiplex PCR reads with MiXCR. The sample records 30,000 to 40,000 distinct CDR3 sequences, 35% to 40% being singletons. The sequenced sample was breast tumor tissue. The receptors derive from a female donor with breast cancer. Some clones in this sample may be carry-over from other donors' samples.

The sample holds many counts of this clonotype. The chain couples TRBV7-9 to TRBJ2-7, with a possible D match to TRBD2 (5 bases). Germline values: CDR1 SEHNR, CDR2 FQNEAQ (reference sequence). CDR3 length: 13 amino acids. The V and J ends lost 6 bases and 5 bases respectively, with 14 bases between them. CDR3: CASSMDSTDEQYF. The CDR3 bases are TGTGCCAGCAGTATGGACTCGACCGACGAGCAGTACTTC.

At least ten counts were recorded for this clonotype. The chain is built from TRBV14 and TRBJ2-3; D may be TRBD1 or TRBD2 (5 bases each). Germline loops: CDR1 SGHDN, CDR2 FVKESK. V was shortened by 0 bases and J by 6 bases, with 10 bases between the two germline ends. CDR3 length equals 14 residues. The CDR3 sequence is CASSQDWDRDTQYF. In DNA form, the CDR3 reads TGTGCCAGCAGCCAAGATTGGGACCGGGATACGCAGTATTTT.

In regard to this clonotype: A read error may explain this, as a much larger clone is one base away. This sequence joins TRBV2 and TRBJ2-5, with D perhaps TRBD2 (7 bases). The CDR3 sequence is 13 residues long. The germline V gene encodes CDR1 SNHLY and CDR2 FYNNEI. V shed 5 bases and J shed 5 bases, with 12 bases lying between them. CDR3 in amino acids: CASSLEGGETQYF. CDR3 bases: TGTGCCAGCAGTCTAGAGGGGGGGGAGACCCAGTACTTC.

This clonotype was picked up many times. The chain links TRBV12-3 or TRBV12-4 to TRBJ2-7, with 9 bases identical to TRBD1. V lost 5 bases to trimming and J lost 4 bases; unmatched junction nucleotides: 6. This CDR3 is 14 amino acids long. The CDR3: CASSTRDRVYEQYF. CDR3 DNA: TGTGCCAGCAGTACGCGGGACAGGGTATACGAGCAGTACTTC.

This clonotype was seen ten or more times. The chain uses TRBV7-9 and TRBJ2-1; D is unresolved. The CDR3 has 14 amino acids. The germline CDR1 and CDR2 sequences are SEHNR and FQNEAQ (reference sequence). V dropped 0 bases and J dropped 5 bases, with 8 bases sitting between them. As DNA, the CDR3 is TGTGCCAGCAGCTTAGCGAACGCTAACAATGAGCAGTTCTTC. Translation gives CASSLANANNEQFF.

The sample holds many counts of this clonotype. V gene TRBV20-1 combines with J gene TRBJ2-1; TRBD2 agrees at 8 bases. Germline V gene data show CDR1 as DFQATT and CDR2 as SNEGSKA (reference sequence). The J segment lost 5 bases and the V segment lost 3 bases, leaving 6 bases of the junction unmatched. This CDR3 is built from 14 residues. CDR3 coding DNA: TGCAGTGCTAGTAAGGCGGGAGGAAACAATGAGCAGTTCTTC. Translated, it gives CSASKAGGNNEQFF.

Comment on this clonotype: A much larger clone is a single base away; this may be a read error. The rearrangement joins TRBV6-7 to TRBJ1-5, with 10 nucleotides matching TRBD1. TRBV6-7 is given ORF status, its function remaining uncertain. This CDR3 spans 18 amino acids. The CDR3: CASSYSRDRGPTNQPRHF. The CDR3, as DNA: TGTGCCAGCAGTTACTCGAGGGACAGGGGTCCTACCAATCAGCCCCGGCATTTT.

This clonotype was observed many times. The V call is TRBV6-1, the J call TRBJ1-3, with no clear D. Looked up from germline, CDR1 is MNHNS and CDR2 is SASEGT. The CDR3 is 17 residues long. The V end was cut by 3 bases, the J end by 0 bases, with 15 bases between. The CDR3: CASSDPRRTDSGNTIYF. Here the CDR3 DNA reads TGTGCCAGCAGTGATCCCCGCCGGACTGACTCTGGAAACACCATATATTTT.

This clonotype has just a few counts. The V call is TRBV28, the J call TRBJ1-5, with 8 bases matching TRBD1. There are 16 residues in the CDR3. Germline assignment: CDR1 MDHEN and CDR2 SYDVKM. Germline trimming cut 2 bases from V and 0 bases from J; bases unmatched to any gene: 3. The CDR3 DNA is TGTGCCAGCAGTTTAATGGACAGGGCTAGCAATCAGCCCCAGCATTTT. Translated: CASSLMDRASNQPQHF.

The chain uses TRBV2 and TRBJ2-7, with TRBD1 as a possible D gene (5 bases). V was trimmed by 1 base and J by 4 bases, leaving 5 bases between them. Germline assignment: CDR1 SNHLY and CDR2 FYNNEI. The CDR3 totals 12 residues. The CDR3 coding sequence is TGTGCCAGCAGTGAAGAGGGGTACGAGCAGTACTTC. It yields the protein CASSEEGYEQYF.